The 8 T cell receptor beta chains below all came from one sample that was sequenced in a study of T cell responses to AZD1222 COVID-19 vaccine. The data were produced by immunoSEQ multiplex PCR, yet TCRdb's version contains in-frame clones alone and is incomplete. Of more than 90,000 clones detected, approximately 84% appear once; the ten largest clones hold 12% to 15%. The specimen was peripheral blood, collected 28 days after the second AZD1222 dose. These TCRs come from an adult who received the AZD1222 COVID-19 vaccine.

The chain carries TRBV7-9 and TRBJ2-1, with 11 bases lining up with TRBD2. The germline CDR1 and CDR2 sequences are SEHNR and FQNEAQ (reference sequence). This CDR3 contains 15 residues. V trimming: 5 bases; J trimming: 6 bases; junction bases outside the gene matches: 6. The CDR3 is CASSPSGGIANEQFF. Written as DNA, the CDR3 is TGTGCCAGCAGCCCTAGCGGGGGGATAGCCAATGAGCAGTTCTTC.

The V gene is TRBV4-3, the J gene TRBJ1-5; D remains unclear. V lost 1 base and J lost 5, with 6 bases in between. Germline assignment: CDR1 LGHNA and CDR2 YSLEER. This CDR3 has 13 residues. The CDR3 sequence: CASSQGWDQPQHF. In DNA, the CDR3 is TGCGCCAGCAGCCAAGGGTGGGATCAGCCCCAGCATTTT.

CDR3 DNA: TGTGCCAGCAGCTCCTCGGAGGCAGGGCAGCTTCGACTGTTTTTT. It translates to CASSSSEAGQLRLFF. The rearrangement joins TRBV7-2 to TRBJ1-4, with D tentatively TRBD1 (5 bases). Trimming removed 4 bases at V and 13 bases at J, with 22 bases between. This CDR3 has 15 residues. Germline V gene lookup returns CDR1 SGHTA and CDR2 FQGNSA. The full variable domain, completed using reference TRBV7-2 and TRBJ1-4, is GAGVSQSPSNKVTEKGKDVELRCDPISGHTALYWYRQSLGQGLEFLIYFQGNSAPDKSGLPSDRFSAERTGGSVSTLTIQRTQQEDSAVYLCASSSSEAGQLRLFFGSGTQLSVL.

The V gene is TRBV12-5, the J gene TRBJ2-5; the D gene could be TRBD1 or TRBD2 (6 bases each). The CDR3 length is 15 residues. V gave up 7 bases and J gave up 5 bases, with 20 bases separating them. Germline V gene sequence: CDR1 LGHNT, CDR2 FRNRAP. CDR3 region: CASAPGGEFGETQYF. In DNA, the CDR3 is TGTGCTAGTGCCCCCGGGGGCGAGTTTGGGGAGACCCAGTACTTC.

This sequence joins TRBV5-1 and TRBJ2-3, with D possibly called TRBD1 or TRBD2 (5 bases each). This CDR3 has 16 residues. Germline values: CDR1 SGHRS, CDR2 YFSETQ. V was cut by 1 base and J by 1 base, with 13 bases left in between. CDR3 sequence: CASSLSGLWGTDTQYF. CDR3 sequence (DNA): TGCGCCAGCAGCTTGTCGGGGCTATGGGGCACAGATACGCAGTATTTT.

The chain couples TRBV7-9 to TRBJ1-6, with D maybe TRBD1 (6 bases). V dropped 3 bases and J dropped 7 bases, with 10 bases sitting between them. Germline V gives CDR1 SEHNR, CDR2 FQNEAQ (reference sequence). CDR3 size: 14 residues. The CDR3 sequence is CASSLGQTNSPLHF. Written as DNA, the CDR3 is TGTGCCAGCAGCTTGGGACAAACGAATTCACCCCTCCACTTT.

The rearrangement links TRBV7-9 to TRBJ2-2; D remains unclear. Germline lookup yields CDR1 SEHNR and CDR2 FQNEAQ (reference sequence). With 2 bases removed from V and 4 bases from J, the gap between germline ends came to 5 bases. This CDR3 has 13 residues. The CDR3 DNA follows: TGTGCCAGCAGCTTATTTATCACCGGGGAGCTGTTTTTT. Protein product: CASSLFITGELFF.

This clone was counted only a few times. The chain carries TRBV6-6 and TRBJ1-2; 7 bases map to TRBD1. In germline, CDR1 is MNHNY, CDR2 SVGAGI (reference sequence). The CDR3 runs to 14 residues. The V gene end was trimmed by 6 bases and the J gene end by 8 bases; junction bases not matched to a gene: 12. CDR3 residues: CASSSMTGFEGYTF. The CDR3, as DNA: TGTGCCAGCAGCTCCATGACAGGGTTCGAGGGCTACACCTTC.